This TCR beta chain was found in a study of monozygotic twins with inflammatory bowel disease. Broader study findings: Subtypes among T cells remained indistinguishable. Those with IBD had lower TCRbeta diversity (inverse Simpson) than their healthy co-twins did.

From the 5' RACE reads, TCRdb lists one entry per CDR3 protein and no DNA. Its table lists about 450,000 distinct CDR3 sequences. Of note for this clonotype: What it binds is not known.

Whole blood without T cell sorting served as the source of isolated total RNA. From germline, CDR1 is SGHVS and CDR2 FNYEAQ. This CDR3 has 14 residues. This TCR was sampled from a human donor with ulcerative colitis or Crohn's disease, or a healthy co-twin of an affected twin (not recorded which). The rearrangement links TRBV7-6 to TRBJ2-1; TCRdb picks TRBD2, but there is no DNA to check that call. The sample consisted of blood. CDR3 residues: CASSSGTRSDEQFF.